This T cell receptor (beta chain) was obtained from a study of human T cells and chemical hapten exposure. Study context: DPC (0.01%) was patch tested on the upper back and read at 6 days. Slight volume differences across pooled libraries mainly accounted for varying per-sample TCR yields.

The sample holds a few counts of this clonotype. TCRdb ran MiXCR on the RACE reads and lists one entry per CDR3 protein. The repertoire has over 300,000 distinct CDR3 sequences, roughly 5.3% of them found once; the top ten carry approximately 2.4%. The CDR3 is 12 residues long. Between the trimmed V and J ends, which lost 6 bases and 0 bases, there was a span of 5 bases. Time point in this sample: pre-sensitization, week 0. As for treatment: therapeutic diphenylcyclopropenone sensitization with weekly scalp DPC. Sample: whole blood, taken in connection with sensitization to the hapten diphenylcyclopropenone (DPC). V gene TRBV12-3 or TRBV12-4 combines with J gene TRBJ1-1; the D is unclear. This receptor was identified in a woman aged 45 to 65 with alopecia areata. Some clones in this sample may be carry-over from other donors' samples. The CDR3 loop reads CASRSMNTEAFF. CDR3 nucleotides: TGTGCCAGCAGGTCAATGAACACTGAAGCTTTCTTT.